This T cell receptor beta chain was identified during a study of T-cell reconstitution after alpha-beta-depleted transplantation in children. Findings of the study overall: In patients about two months after transplant, alpha-beta T cells reportedly arose from several hundred expanded graft clones. T-cell counts and diversity were attributed mostly to newly produced T cells one year after transplant.

The CDR3 has 15 residues. Looked up from germline, CDR1 is SGHDT and CDR2 is YYEEEE. V was cut by 7 bases and J by 1 base, with 17 bases left in between. This clonotype was detected ten times or more. The antigen remains undetermined. A TCRbeta library incorporating unique molecular identifiers was prepared. MiXCR was run by TCRdb on the PCR reads, yielding one entry per CDR3 protein. This table has 240,000 or so distinct CDR3 sequences, roughly 7.7% appearing once. The chain recombines TRBV5-6 with TRBJ2-5; tentatively, D is TRBD1 or TRBD2 (5 bases each). Sequencing used PBMCs, mostly from graft donor cells, obtained 180 days after TCRalphabeta/CD19-depleted stem cell transplant. The receptor was derived from a male patient under 18 who had a stem cell transplant for acute lymphoblastic leukemia, so the T cells may come from the graft donor. The CDR3 is CASGNLAGAQETQYF. The DNA for the CDR3 is TGTGCCAGCGGTAATTTAGCCGGGGCCCAAGAGACCCAGTACTTC.